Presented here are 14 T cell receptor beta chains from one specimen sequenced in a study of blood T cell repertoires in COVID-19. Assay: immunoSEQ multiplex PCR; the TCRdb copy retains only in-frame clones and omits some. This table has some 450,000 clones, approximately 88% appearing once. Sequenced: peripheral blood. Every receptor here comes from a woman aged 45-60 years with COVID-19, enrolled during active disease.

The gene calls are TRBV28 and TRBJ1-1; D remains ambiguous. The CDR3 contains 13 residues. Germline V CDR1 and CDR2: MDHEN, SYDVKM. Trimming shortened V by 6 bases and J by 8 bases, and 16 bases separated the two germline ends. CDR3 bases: TGTGCCAGCAGGCCCAACAGTGAGGGAGAAGCTTTCTTT. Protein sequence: CASRPNSEGEAFF.

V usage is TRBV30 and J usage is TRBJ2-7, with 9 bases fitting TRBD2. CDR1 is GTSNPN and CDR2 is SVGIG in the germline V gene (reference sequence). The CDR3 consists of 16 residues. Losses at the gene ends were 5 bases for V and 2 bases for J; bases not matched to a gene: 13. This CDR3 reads CAWRPRRLAGTYEQYF. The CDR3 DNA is TGTGCCTGGCGCCCGCGGCGGCTAGCGGGGACCTACGAGCAGTACTTC.

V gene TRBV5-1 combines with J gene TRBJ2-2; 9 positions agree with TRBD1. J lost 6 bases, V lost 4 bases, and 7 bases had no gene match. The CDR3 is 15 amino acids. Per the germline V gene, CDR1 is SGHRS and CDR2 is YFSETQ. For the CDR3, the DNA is TGCGCCAGCAGCATTGACAGGGGGGTATCCGGGGAGCTGTTTTTT. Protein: CASSIDRGVSGELFF.

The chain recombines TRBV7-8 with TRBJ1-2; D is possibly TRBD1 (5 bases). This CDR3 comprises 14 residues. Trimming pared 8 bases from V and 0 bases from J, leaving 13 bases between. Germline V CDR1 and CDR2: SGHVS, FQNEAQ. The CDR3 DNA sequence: TGTGCCAGCTTTGGGGCAGATTCTAACTATGGCTACACCTTC. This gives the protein CASFGADSNYGYTF.

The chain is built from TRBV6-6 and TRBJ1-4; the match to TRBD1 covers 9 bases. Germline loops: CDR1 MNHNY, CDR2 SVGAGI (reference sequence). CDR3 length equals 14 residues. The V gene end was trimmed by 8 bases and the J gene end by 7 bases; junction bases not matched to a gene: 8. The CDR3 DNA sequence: TGTGCCAGCTTAAGGGGGACAGGGACTGAAAAACTGTTTTTT. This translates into CASLRGTGTEKLFF.

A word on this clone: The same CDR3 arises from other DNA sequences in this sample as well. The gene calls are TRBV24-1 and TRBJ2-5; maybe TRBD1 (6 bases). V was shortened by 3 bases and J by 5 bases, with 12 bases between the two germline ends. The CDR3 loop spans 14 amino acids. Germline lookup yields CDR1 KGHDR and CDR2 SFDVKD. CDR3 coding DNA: TGTGCCACCAGTGATCCAGGGGTAGGGGAGACCCAGTACTTC. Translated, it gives CATSDPGVGETQYF.

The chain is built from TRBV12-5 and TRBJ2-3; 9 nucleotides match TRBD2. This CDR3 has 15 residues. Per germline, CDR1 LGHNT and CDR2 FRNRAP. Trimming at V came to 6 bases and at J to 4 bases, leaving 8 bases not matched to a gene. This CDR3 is CASGKGAGGADTQYF. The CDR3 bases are TGTGCTAGTGGCAAAGGGGCGGGAGGGGCAGATACGCAGTATTTT.

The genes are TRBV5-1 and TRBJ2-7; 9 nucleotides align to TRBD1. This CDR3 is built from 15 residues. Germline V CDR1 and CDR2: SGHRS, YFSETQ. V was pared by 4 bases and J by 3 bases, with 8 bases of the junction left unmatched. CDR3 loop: CASSPWTGEGYEQYF. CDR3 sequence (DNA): TGCGCCAGCAGCCCCTGGACAGGGGAAGGCTACGAGCAGTACTTC.

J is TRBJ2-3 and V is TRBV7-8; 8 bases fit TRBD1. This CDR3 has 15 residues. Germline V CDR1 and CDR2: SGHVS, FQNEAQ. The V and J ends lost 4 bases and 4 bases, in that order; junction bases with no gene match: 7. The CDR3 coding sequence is TGTGCCAGCAGCTGGGCTTACAGGGGGGCAGATACGCAGTATTTT. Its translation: CASSWAYRGADTQYF.

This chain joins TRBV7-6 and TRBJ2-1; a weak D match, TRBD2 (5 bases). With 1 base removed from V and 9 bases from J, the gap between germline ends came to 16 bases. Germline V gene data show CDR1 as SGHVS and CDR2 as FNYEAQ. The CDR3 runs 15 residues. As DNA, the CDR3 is TGTGCCAGCAGCTTAGGCAGAGGTGGGAGCGCTGAGCAGTTCTTC. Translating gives CASSLGRGGSAEQFF.

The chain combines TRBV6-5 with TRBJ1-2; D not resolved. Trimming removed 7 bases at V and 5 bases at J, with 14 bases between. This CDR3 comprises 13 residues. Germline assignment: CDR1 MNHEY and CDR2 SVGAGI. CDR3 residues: CASTKKERYGYTF. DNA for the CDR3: TGTGCCAGCACCAAAAAGGAGCGTTATGGCTACACCTTC.

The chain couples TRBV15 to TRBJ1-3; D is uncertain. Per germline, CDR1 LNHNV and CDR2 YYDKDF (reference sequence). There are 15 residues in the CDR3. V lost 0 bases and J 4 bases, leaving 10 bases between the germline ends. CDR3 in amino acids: CATSRDQAEGNTIYF. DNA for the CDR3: TGTGCCACCAGCAGAGATCAGGCTGAAGGAAACACCATATATTTT.

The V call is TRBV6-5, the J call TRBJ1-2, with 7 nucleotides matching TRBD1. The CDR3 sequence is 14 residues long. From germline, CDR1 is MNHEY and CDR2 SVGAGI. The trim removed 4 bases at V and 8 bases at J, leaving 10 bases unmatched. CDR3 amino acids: CASSSLNRGYGYTF. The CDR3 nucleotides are TGTGCCAGCAGTTCGCTTAACAGGGGCTACGGCTACACCTTC.

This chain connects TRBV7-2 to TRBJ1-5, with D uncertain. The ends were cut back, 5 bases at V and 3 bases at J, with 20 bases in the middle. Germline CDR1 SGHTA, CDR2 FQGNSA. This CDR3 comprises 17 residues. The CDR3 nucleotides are TGTGCCAGCAGCAATCTGGTAGGATGGGCCTACAATCAGCCCCAGCATTTT. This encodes CASSNLVGWAYNQPQHF.